One T cell receptor beta chain is described in this entry. Germline trimming cut 4 bases from V and 5 bases from J; bases unmatched to any gene: 5. CDR1 and CDR2 from the germline V gene are SGHRS and YFSETQ. This CDR3 has 13 amino acids. RNA in amounts of about 0.5 to 1 ug was reverse transcribed with random hexamers. MiXCR, applied by TCRdb to the immunoSEQ multiplex PCR reads, yields one record per CDR3 protein. Of roughly 400,000 distinct CDR3 sequences in the sample, around 83% are singletons; the top ten hold 0.09% to 0.15%. The sample belongs to a study of CD8 T cells in Susac syndrome. The source is a human donor with multiple sclerosis. The V call is TRBV5-1, the J call TRBJ2-7; 8 bases line up with TRBD1. Sequenced input: CD8+ T cells from PBMCs. CDR3 amino acids: CASSPGQGDEQYF. The DNA for the CDR3 is TGCGCCAGCAGCCCCGGACAGGGCGACGAGCAGTACTTC.